Reported below is one TCR beta chain. The antigen is unknown. With a much larger clone just one base away, this may be a read error. It was 5'RACE with constant-segment primers that produced the TCR alpha and TCR beta cDNA libraries, which carried sample barcodes and UMIs. TCRdb used MiXCR to reprocess the 5' RACE reads, holding one entry per CDR3 protein. This sample has approximately 230,000 distinct CDR3 sequences, with about 15% found just once. The sample belongs to a study of T-cell memory formation after mild COVID-19. Study-wide background: TCR clusters were mostly donor specific. Study-level findings and limits: Cross-reactive memory apparently joined, as some responding clones appeared in pre-infection memory.

Germline V gene sequence: CDR1 SGHTA, CDR2 FQGNSA. The CDR3 consists of 13 residues. The sample comprised PBMCs or a T cell subset sorted from them (not recorded which). The rearrangement joins TRBV7-2 to TRBJ2-1; unclear D gene. This sequence originates from a young man who had mild COVID-19 (a few samples of this study predate the infection). Cell type and time point are not known. The CDR3, as DNA: TGTTCCAGCAGGTTCGGTGGAGCCAATGAGCAGTTCTTC. Translated: CSSRFGGANEQFF.